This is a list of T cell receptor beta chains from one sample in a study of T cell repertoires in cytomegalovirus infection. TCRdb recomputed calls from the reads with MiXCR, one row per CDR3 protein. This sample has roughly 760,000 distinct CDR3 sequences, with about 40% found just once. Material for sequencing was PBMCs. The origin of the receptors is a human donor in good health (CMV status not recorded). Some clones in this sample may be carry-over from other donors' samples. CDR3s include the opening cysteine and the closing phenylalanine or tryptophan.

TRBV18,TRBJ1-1,CASSPKRGQGVDTEAFF
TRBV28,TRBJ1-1,CASSFFSLNTEAFF
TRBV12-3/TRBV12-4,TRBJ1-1,CASSLGENEAFF
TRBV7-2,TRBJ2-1,CASSLGFGNHLSNEQFF
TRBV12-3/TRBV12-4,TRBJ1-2,CASSLIGGYTF
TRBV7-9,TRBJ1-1,CASSSPGSPGGNTEAFF
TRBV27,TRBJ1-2,CASSSSGQGIYGYTF
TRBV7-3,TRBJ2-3,CASSSPAGGTDTQYF
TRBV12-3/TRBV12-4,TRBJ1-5,CASTQGAGGPRGYSNQPQHF
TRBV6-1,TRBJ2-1,CASSEDRVKQFF
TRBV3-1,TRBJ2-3,CASSRQVVSDTQYF
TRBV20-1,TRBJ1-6,CSARLPRGNSPLHF
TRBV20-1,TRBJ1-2,CSARTVADRATYGYTF
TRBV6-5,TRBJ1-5,CASSQTGLSNQPQHF
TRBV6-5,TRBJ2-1,CASSSPSLGGELRDEQFF
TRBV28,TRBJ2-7,CASSLTIYEQYF
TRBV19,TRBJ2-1,CASSIRKRERANEQFF
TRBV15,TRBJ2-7,CATSRDVSGSFYEQYF
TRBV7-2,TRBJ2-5,CASSLAISLAGVGETQYF
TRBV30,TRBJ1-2,CAWKQGYYGYTF
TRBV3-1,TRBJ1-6,CASSQKNSPLHF
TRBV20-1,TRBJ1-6,CSARDMGGSPLHF
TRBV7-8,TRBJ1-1,CASSQRRQAQRSTEAFF
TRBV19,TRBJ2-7,CASSIAGAYEQYF
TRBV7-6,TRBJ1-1,CASSLTDTEAFF
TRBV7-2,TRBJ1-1,CASSYRQAPQAFF
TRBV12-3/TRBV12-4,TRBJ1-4,CASSLSGRATNEKLFF
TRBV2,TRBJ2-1,CASSENAAGGLQFF